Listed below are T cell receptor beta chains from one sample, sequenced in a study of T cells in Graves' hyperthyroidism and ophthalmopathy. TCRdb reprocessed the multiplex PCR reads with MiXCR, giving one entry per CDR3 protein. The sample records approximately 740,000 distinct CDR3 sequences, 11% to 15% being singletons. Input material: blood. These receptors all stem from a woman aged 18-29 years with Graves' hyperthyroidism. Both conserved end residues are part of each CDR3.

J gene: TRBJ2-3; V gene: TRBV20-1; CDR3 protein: CSALPAGAGHTDTQYF
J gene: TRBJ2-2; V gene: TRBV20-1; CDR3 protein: CSARGWATGELFF
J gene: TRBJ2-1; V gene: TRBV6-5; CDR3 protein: CASSLSVGGSPYNEQFF
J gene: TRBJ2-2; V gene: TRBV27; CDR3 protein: CASSLLGPPGELFF
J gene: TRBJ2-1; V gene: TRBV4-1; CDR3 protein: CASSQSSGSFNEQFF
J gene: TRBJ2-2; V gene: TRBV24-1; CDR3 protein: CATSPWTGRGELLF
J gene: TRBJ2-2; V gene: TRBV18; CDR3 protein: CASSQAGTNTGELFF
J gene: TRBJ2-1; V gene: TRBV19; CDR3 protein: CASSIVAYSYNEQFF
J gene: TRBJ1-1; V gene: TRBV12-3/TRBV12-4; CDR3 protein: CASSWGVGNTEAFF
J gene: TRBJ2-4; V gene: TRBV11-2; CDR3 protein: CASSLSRTGDRRNIQYF
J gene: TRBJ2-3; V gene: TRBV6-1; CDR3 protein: CASSARRALGDTQYF
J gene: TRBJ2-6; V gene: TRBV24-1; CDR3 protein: CATSSSVSGANVLTF
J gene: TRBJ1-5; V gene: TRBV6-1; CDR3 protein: CASSEKPGQGGQPQHF
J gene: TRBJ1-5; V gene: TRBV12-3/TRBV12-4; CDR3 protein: CASSPQGGGSGQPQHF
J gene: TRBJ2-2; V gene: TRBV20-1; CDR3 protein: CSARVQGGTGELFF
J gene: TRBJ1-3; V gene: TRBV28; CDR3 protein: CASSDIQGADSGNTIYF
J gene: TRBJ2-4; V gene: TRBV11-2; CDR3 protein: CASSFGVGNIQYF